The 12 T cell receptor beta chains given below trace back to one sample, sequenced in a study of CD8 T cells in ankylosing spondylitis. MiXCR, run by TCRdb on the 5' RACE reads, gives a single entry per CDR3 protein. The sample carries some 350,000 distinct CDR3 sequences, approximately 15% recorded once. Sequenced: blood, either unsorted or a sorted T cell fraction (not recorded which). The receptors were sampled from a male donor with ankylosing spondylitis or in good health (not recorded which).

This clonotype was seen only a few times. The chain combines TRBV6-5 with TRBJ1-3, with D possibly matching TRBD1 (5 bases). Looked up from germline, CDR1 is MNHEY and CDR2 is SVGAGI. Trimming removed 6 bases from V and 3 bases from J, with 6 bases in between. This CDR3 has 12 amino acids. CDR3 nucleotides: TGTGCCAGCAGGGGGGATGGAAACACCATATATTTT. Translated: CASRGDGNTIYF.

This clonotype showed up many times. The chain joins TRBV12-3 or TRBV12-4 to TRBJ1-1; weak D call: TRBD1 (6 bases). The CDR3 runs to 14 residues. The V gene lost 5 bases and the J gene lost 5 bases, with 15 bases spanning the gap. The CDR3 DNA reads as TGTGCCAGCAGTCCAGGGGACTTGGGGACTGAAGCTTTCTTT. It codes for CASSPGDLGTEAFF.

This clonotype was observed a few times. The V call is TRBV6-5, the J call TRBJ1-2; TRBD1 matches at 7 bases. CDR3 length: 14 residues. Germline V lookup: CDR1 MNHEY, CDR2 SVGAGI. The V gene end was trimmed by 2 bases and the J gene end by 0 bases; junction bases not matched to a gene: 0. CDR3 nucleotides: TGTGCCAGCAGTTACGGGACAGCTAACTATGGCTACACCTTC. Protein product: CASSYGTANYGYTF.

This clonotype was recorded a few times. The rearrangement links TRBV12-3 or TRBV12-4 to TRBJ2-7, with 12 bases lining up with TRBD1. The CDR3 is 14 residues long. Trimming took 3 bases from V and 5 from J; bases not matched to a gene: 2. CDR3 nucleotides: TGTGCCAGCAGTTTTGGGACAGGGGGCGACGAGCAGTACTTC. It specifies CASSFGTGGDEQYF.

V usage is TRBV20-1 and J usage is TRBJ1-1, with TRBD1 matching 9 bases. This CDR3 spans 14 amino acids. Trimming removed 3 bases from V and 5 bases from J; junction bases left unmatched: 7. CDR1 and CDR2 (germline): DFQATT, SNEGSKA (reference sequence). In nucleotides, the CDR3 is TGCAGTGCTAGCATACAGGGGGCGAGTACTGAAGCTTTCTTT. Translating it yields CSASIQGASTEAFF.

This clonotype was detected a few times. The V and J genes are TRBV6-2 or TRBV6-3 and TRBJ2-4; D is perhaps TRBD1 (6 bases). There are 17 residues in the CDR3. Trimming left V 1 base short and J 0 bases short, with 13 bases between. Germline CDR1 MNHEY, CDR2 SVGEGT. The DNA for the CDR3 is TGTGCCAGCAGTTACTTTGGACAGATCCTAGCCAAAAACATTCAGTACTTC. Amino acid sequence: CASSYFGQILAKNIQYF.

Ten or more counts support this clonotype. J is TRBJ1-5 and V is TRBV12-3 or TRBV12-4; D perhaps matches TRBD1 (5 bases). V lost 1 base to trimming and J lost 4 bases, with 8 bases between them. The CDR3 covers 14 residues. CDR3 in amino acids: CASSLGDQNQPQHF. CDR3 bases: TGTGCCAGCAGTTTAGGGGACCAGAATCAGCCCCAGCATTTT.

This clonotype was counted a few times. The J gene is TRBJ2-5, the V gene TRBV27; no clear D. The ends were cut back, 2 bases at V and 2 bases at J, with 12 bases in the middle. Germline CDR1 MNHEY, CDR2 SMNVEV (reference sequence). The CDR3 is 15 residues long. CDR3: CASSLTPWVQETQYF. CDR3 coding DNA: TGTGCCAGCAGTTTAACCCCGTGGGTACAAGAGACCCAGTACTTC.

This clonotype was detected only a few times. The CDR3 nucleotides read TGTGCCAGTAGTAGGACAGGGGCTCAGGATGAGCAGTTCTTC. It specifies CASSRTGAQDEQFF. This sequence joins TRBV19 and TRBJ2-1, with 9 bases identical to TRBD1. V was pared by 4 bases and J by 8 bases, with 6 bases of the junction left unmatched. The CDR3 has 14 residues. CDR1 is LNHDA, CDR2 SQIVND, per germline (reference sequence).

This chain connects TRBV7-2 to TRBJ2-1; unclear D gene. CDR3 length equals 15 residues. Trimming cost V 2 bases and J 4 bases, with 12 bases left between them. Germline CDR1 and CDR2: SGHTA and FQGNSA. The CDR3 sequence is CASSLPGVGYNEQFF. CDR3 DNA: TGTGCCAGCAGCTTACCAGGAGTAGGGTACAATGAGCAGTTCTTC.

This chain joins TRBV3-1 and TRBJ2-2, with D perhaps TRBD2 (7 bases). Germline values: CDR1 LGHDT, CDR2 YNNKEL (reference sequence). Trimming pared 0 bases from V and 0 bases from J, leaving 14 bases between. The CDR3 runs 18 residues. Written as DNA, the CDR3 is TGTGCCAGCAGCCAAGAACGGGGGGCTAATCCGAACACCGGGGAGCTGTTTTTT. This translates into CASSQERGANPNTGELFF.

This clonotype was seen only a few times. The J gene is TRBJ2-2, the V gene TRBV12-3 or TRBV12-4, with D possibly being TRBD2 (7 bases). Trimming took off 7 bases at V and 6 bases at J, with 15 bases between the two ends. CDR3 length: 14 amino acids. CDR3 region: CASTRGAPAGELFF. Here the CDR3 DNA reads TGTGCCAGCACCCGGGGGGCCCCTGCCGGGGAGCTGTTTTTT.